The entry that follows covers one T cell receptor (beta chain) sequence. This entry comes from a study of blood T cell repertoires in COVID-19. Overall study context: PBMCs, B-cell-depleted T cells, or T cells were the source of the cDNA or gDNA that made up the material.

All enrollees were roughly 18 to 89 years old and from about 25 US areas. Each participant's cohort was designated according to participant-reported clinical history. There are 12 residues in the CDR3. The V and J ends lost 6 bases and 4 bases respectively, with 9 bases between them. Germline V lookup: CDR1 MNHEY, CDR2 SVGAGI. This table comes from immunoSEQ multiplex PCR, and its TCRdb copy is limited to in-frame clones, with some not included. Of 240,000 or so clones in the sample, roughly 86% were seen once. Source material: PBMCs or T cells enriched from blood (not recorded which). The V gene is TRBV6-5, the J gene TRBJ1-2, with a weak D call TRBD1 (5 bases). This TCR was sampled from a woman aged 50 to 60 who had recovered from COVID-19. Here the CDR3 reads CASSTGVYGYTF. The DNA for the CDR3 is TGTGCCAGCAGCACAGGTGTCTATGGCTACACCTTC.